The 15 T cell receptor beta chains below come from one sample, sequenced in a study of beta chain features in type 1 diabetes (dated by TCRdb to between 2018 and 2020). The library was built by means of the immunoSEQ multiplex PCR assay. The entire isolated RNA was reverse transcribed using the High Capacity cDNA Reverse Transcription Kit, and thus expressed TCRB transcripts were sequenced. TCRdb mirrors the immuneACCESS table, restricted to in-frame sequences. Some clones are absent from its copies; in checked studies, under half trace to an unresolved V gene, and the reason for the others is unknown. The sample includes roughly 500,000 clones, with approximately 10% observed a single time. 0.045% to 0.05% of the sample is taken by the ten largest. Sequenced: naive CD4+ T cells from blood. The cell subset or site tag for this specimen amounts to: true naive CD4+ T cells. The receptors here all came from a young woman in good health.

The chain is built from TRBV6-5 and TRBJ1-2; D unresolved. The germline V gene has CDR1 MNHEY and CDR2 SVGAGI. The CDR3 sequence is 14 residues long. Trimming left V 6 bases short and J 0 bases short, with 11 bases between. The CDR3 DNA sequence: TGTGCCAGCAGGTCGCGTGGAGCTAACTATGGCTACACCTTC. This codes for CASRSRGANYGYTF.

This chain uses TRBV9 with TRBJ2-4; possibly TRBD1 for D (6 bases). This CDR3 is 16 amino acids long. CDR1 and CDR2 (germline): SGDLS, YYNGEE. Trimming removed 3 bases at V and 1 base at J, with 14 bases between. The CDR3 sequence: CASSETGLEAKNIQYF. CDR3 DNA sequence: TGTGCCAGCAGCGAAACAGGGTTGGAGGCCAAAAACATTCAGTACTTC. The full variable domain, with the rest looked up from reference TRBV9 and TRBJ2-4, is DSGVTQTPKHLITATGQRVTLRCSPRSGDLSVYWYQQSLDQGLQFLIQYYNGEERAKGNILERFSAQQFPDLHSELNLSSLELGDSALYFCASSETGLEAKNIQYFGAGTRLSVL.

The J gene is TRBJ2-6, the V gene TRBV15; D is unresolved. The CDR3 consists of 13 residues. CDR1 and CDR2 from the germline V gene are LNHNV and YYDKDF (reference sequence). Trimming shortened V by 3 bases and J by 12 bases, and 12 bases separated the two germline ends. CDR3 sequence (DNA): TGTGCCACCAGCAGCCTAAATATGGCCGTCCTGACTTTC. This gives the protein CATSSLNMAVLTF.

The rearrangement links TRBV7-2 to TRBJ2-5; possibly TRBD2 for D (5 bases). The CDR3 runs 14 residues. Germline lookup yields CDR1 SGHTA and CDR2 FQGNSA. V dropped 4 bases and J dropped 4 bases, with 13 bases sitting between them. This CDR3 reads CASSSSRVIETQYF. CDR3 DNA sequence: TGTGCCAGCAGCTCTAGCCGGGTAATAGAGACCCAGTACTTC.

The chain is built from TRBV7-2 and TRBJ2-7, with no clear D. Trimming took 1 base from V and 6 from J, leaving 7 bases between them. The CDR3 sequence is 12 residues long. Germline loops: CDR1 SGHTA, CDR2 FQGNSA. CDR3 coding DNA: TGTGCCAGCAGCTTAGGGCCGACCGAGCAGTACGTC. Translation: CASSLGPTEQYV.

This clone was picked up a small number of times. V gene TRBV30 combines with J gene TRBJ2-1; D call uncertain. V lost 3 bases to trimming and J lost 1 base, with 16 bases between them. The germline V gene encodes CDR1 GTSNPN and CDR2 SVGIG (reference sequence). CDR3 length: 16 amino acids. CDR3 loop: CAWRLPLGASYNEQFF. The CDR3 DNA reads as TGTGCCTGGAGACTCCCGTTGGGTGCATCCTACAATGAGCAGTTCTTC.

This chain joins TRBV6-7 and TRBJ2-3; D might be TRBD1 (6 bases). TRBV6-7 qualifies as an ORF whose function is uncertain. CDR3 length: 15 amino acids. V lost 6 bases to trimming and J lost 4 bases, with 17 bases between them. The CDR3 bases are TGTGCCAGCAGCTCACCAGGGGCATACGCAGATACGCAGTATTTT. Its translation: CASSSPGAYADTQYF.

This clone was detected a few times. The chain uses TRBV25-1 and TRBJ2-1; D ambiguous. The CDR3 length is 12 residues. The ends were cut back, 4 bases at V and 14 bases at J, with 15 bases in the middle. Germline CDR1 MGHDK, CDR2 SYGVNS. The CDR3, as DNA: TGTGCCAGCAGTGGAACGATCGGGTTTGAGTTCTTC. Translating it yields CASSGTIGFEFF.

The sample holds a few counts of this clone. The V and J genes are TRBV18 and TRBJ2-3; no definite D call. Per the germline V gene, CDR1 is KGHSH and CDR2 is LQKENI. CDR3 length: 12 residues. Between the trimmed V and J ends, which lost 6 bases and 0 bases, there was a span of 4 bases. CDR3 sequence (DNA): TGTGCCAGCTCTTACAGCACAGATACGCAGTATTTT. The encoded protein is CASSYSTDTQYF.

V usage is TRBV6-5 and J usage is TRBJ1-1, with TRBD1 as a possible D gene (5 bases). The CDR3 is 15 residues long. The germline CDR1 and CDR2 sequences are MNHEY and SVGAGI. V was clipped by 0 bases and J by 5 bases, with 13 bases between them. CDR3 sequence: CASSYSSRAGTEAFF. CDR3 nucleotide sequence: TGTGCCAGCAGTTACTCGAGCAGGGCTGGGACTGAAGCTTTCTTT.

This clone turned up a few times. The chain carries TRBV7-9 and TRBJ2-1; no clear D. The germline V gene encodes CDR1 SEHNR and CDR2 FQNEAQ (reference sequence). This CDR3 spans 13 amino acids. V lost 5 bases and J lost 5, with 10 bases in between. CDR3 bases: TGTGCCAGCAGCCTGAACACAAACAATGAGCAGTTCTTC. Protein product: CASSLNTNNEQFF.

The chain has TRBV19 and TRBJ2-1; TRBD2 matches 8 bases. The ends lost 8 bases at V and 4 bases at J; junction bases unmatched: 13. Germline CDR1 reads LNHDA; CDR2 reads SQIVND (reference sequence). The CDR3 runs 16 residues. CDR3 sequence reads: CASAHSGTSRYNEQFF. The CDR3 DNA sequence: TGTGCCAGTGCACATAGCGGGACCAGTAGGTACAATGAGCAGTTCTTC.

This clone was seen a few times. The chain combines TRBV5-1 with TRBJ2-1, with 9 bases fitting TRBD1. Germline CDR1 reads SGHRS; CDR2 reads YFSETQ. The ends lost 0 bases at V and 8 bases at J; junction bases unmatched: 6. This CDR3 comprises 15 residues. CDR3 bases: TGCGCCAGCAGCTTGGTGGGACAGGGCGTGGATGAGCAGTTCTTC. Its protein product is CASSLVGQGVDEQFF.

The V gene is TRBV5-1, the J gene TRBJ1-1; 7 nucleotides match TRBD1. This CDR3 comprises 14 residues. Trimming removed 0 bases from V and 4 bases from J; junction bases left unmatched: 3. The germline V gene has CDR1 SGHRS and CDR2 YFSETQ. The CDR3 is CASSLGTGSTEAFF. DNA of the CDR3: TGCGCCAGCAGCTTGGGGACAGGATCCACTGAAGCTTTCTTT.

The table lists this clone with a few counts. The junction does not match germline at one end; this may be a read error. The chain recombines TRBV4-1 with TRBJ2-4; D may be TRBD1 or TRBD2 (5 bases each). This CDR3 has 14 residues. The V gene's germline CDR1 is MGHRA and CDR2 YSYEKL. CDR3 sequence reads: CASSQVADPGRLNF. In DNA form, the CDR3 reads TGCGCCAGCAGCCAAGTTGCCGACCCGGGACGCCTTAATTTC.